The clone carrying this T cell receptor beta chain was found many times. The antigen is undetermined. This CDR3 contains 14 residues. V lost 2 bases to trimming and J lost 5 bases; unmatched junction nucleotides: 6. Germline CDR1 is SGHTA and CDR2 is FQGNSA. The source material, RNA transcripts, was used to amplify TCR beta CDR3 regions. Researchers ran a first-round RT-PCR on the TCR CDR3 using the HTBI primer set. TCRdb recomputed calls from the multiplex PCR reads with MiXCR, one row per CDR3 protein. This sample carries 400,000 to 550,000 distinct CDR3 sequences, roughly 25% of them seen once, and the ten largest clones take approximately 11%. This entry is derived from a study of T cells in Graves' hyperthyroidism and ophthalmopathy. Findings of the study overall: Patients with ophthalmopathy were separated from those with stable hyperthyroidism by a 13 V-J model.

A Clinical Activity Score of at least 3, a NOSPECS grade of at least 4 and a duration under 3 months were recorded in the ophthalmopathy patients. Clinical symptoms, serum thyroxine, TRAb, thyroid ultrasound and orbital computed tomography informed diagnoses. Cells are PBMCs isolated from about 10 ml of fresh blood. This clonotype was obtained from a woman under 40 with Graves' ophthalmopathy. V gene TRBV7-2 combines with J gene TRBJ2-7, with TRBD2 identical over 7 bases. The source material was blood. CDR3 region: CASSLWEGPHEQYF. As DNA, the CDR3 is TGTGCCAGCAGCTTATGGGAGGGCCCCCACGAGCAGTACTTC.